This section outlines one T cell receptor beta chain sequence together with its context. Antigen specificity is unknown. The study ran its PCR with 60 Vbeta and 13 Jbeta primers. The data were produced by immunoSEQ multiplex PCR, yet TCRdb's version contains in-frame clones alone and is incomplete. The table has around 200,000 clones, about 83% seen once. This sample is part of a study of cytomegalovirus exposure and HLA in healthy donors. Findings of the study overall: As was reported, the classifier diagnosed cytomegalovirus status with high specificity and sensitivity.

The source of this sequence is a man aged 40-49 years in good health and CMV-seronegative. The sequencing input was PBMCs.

The CDR3 sequence: CATSTGTSGVSDTQYF. In DNA, the CDR3 is TGTGCCACCAGCACCGGGACTAGCGGGGTGTCAGATACGCAGTATTTT. The rearrangement links TRBV15 to TRBJ2-3, with 13 nucleotides matching TRBD2. CDR3 length: 16 amino acids. V trimming: 4 bases; J trimming: 4 bases; junction bases outside the gene matches: 5. The germline gives CDR1 LNHNV, CDR2 YYDKDF (reference sequence).